This T cell receptor (beta chain) came from a study of T-cell reconstitution after alpha-beta-depleted transplantation in children. The table lists this clonotype with many counts. What it binds is unknown. The authors prepared the TCRbeta library with unique molecular identifiers. TCRdb called the PCR reads again in MiXCR, with one record for every CDR3 protein. The sample shows approximately 250,000 distinct CDR3 sequences, about 25% of them seen only once. Overall study results and limits: Elevated TCRbeta diversity at day 60 was traced, in some patients, to surviving recipient T cells and thymic progenitors. Newly produced T cells mostly accounted for T-cell counts and diversity one year post-transplant. At around two months after transplant, the alpha-beta T cells were reportedly derived from several hundred expanded clones that came from non-depleted graft cells.

The sequence derives from a girl under 10 years old with Fanconi anemia, due to receive a stem cell transplant. Source: PBMCs, taken before TCRalphabeta/CD19-depleted stem cell transplant.

In DNA form, the CDR3 reads TGTGCCATCAGTGATGGAGGGAAAGAGACCCAGTACTTC. It encodes CAISDGGKETQYF. The rearrangement uses TRBV10-3 and TRBJ2-5, with a tentative D call TRBD2 (6 bases). Germline values: CDR1 ENHRY, CDR2 SYGVKD. CDR3 length: 13 amino acids. Trimming pared 3 bases from V and 3 bases from J, leaving 8 bases between.